These T cell receptor beta chains were read from a single sample in a study of blood T cell repertoires in COVID-19. Produced via immunoSEQ multiplex PCR; TCRdb's table is partial and in-frame only. Found here are around 250,000 clones, about nine tenths of them singletons; the top ten hold under 2%. Source material: peripheral blood. These receptors all come from a woman aged 60-70 years who had recovered from COVID-19. Each CDR3 is given with its conserved first and last residue. A D gene is named only where the DNA matches it firmly. Size values are once, few and many counts, or a class for expanded clones, and some rows have none.

V	size	length	J	D	CDR3	DNA
TRBV4-1	NA	14	TRBJ2-7	NA	CASSRGTGSYEQYF	TGCGCCAGCAGTAGGGGGACGGGCTCCTACGAGCAGTACTTC
TRBV27	NA	15	TRBJ2-7	NA	CASSIPGGTGNEQYF	TGTGCCAGCAGTATACCAGGTGGAACAGGGAACGAGCAGTACTTC
TRBV14	NA	15	TRBJ2-2	TRBD1	CASSFGTANTGELFF	TGTGCCAGCAGCTTCGGGACAGCCAACACCGGGGAGCTGTTTTTT
TRBV29-1	NA	14	TRBJ2-3	TRBD1	CSVEGQGGTDTQYF	TGCAGCGTCGAGGGACAGGGAGGGACAGATACGCAGTATTTT
TRBV2	NA	15	TRBJ2-3	NA	CASNPKKRITDTQYF	TGTGCCAGCAACCCTAAAAAGAGGATCACAGATACGCAGTATTTT
TRBV5-4	NA	14	TRBJ2-5	NA	CASSLGLHKETQYF	TGTGCCAGCAGCTTGGGACTACACAAAGAGACCCAGTACTTC
TRBV18	NA	14	TRBJ2-7	TRBD1	CASSRDRGSYEQYF	TGTGCCAGCTCACGAGACAGGGGGTCCTACGAGCAGTACTTC
TRBV7-2	NA	14	TRBJ2-3	NA	CASSLLFGGDTQYF	TGTGCCAGCAGCTTGCTCTTCGGGGGAGATACGCAGTATTTT
TRBV3-1/TRBV3-2	NA	17	TRBJ1-4	TRBD1	CASSQDPGQGPEEKLFF	TGTGCCAGCAGCCAAGACCCAGGACAGGGGCCTGAAGAAAAACTGTTTTTT
TRBV10-3	NA	14	TRBJ2-7	TRBD1	CAIRTGQGEYEQYF	TGTGCCATCCGGACGGGGCAGGGGGAGTACGAGCAGTACTTC
TRBV5-4	once	13	TRBJ1-4	NA	CASSLGGVGKLFF	TGTGCCAGCAGCTTAGGCGGAGTGGGAAAACTGTTTTTT
TRBV7-8	NA	16	TRBJ2-1	TRBD1	CASSYVATGGYNEQFF	TGTGCCAGCAGCTACGTCGCGACAGGGGGATACAATGAGCAGTTCTTC
TRBV6-5	NA	13	TRBJ1-2	NA	CASSRTGMYGYTF	TGTGCCAGCAGCCGAACAGGGATGTACGGCTACACCTTC
TRBV15	NA	17	TRBJ2-2	TRBD2	CATHPGLAGVNTGELFF	TGTGCCACCCACCCGGGACTAGCGGGGGTGAACACCGGGGAGCTGTTTTTT
TRBV6-4	NA	15	TRBJ2-2	TRBD1	CASSDSGGLVGELFF	TGTGCCAGCAGTGACTCAGGGGGCTTGGTCGGGGAGCTGTTTTTT
TRBV19	few	17	TRBJ1-4	NA	CASSMPRLSGGNEKLFF	TGTGCCAGTAGTATGCCAAGACTCTCTGGGGGGAATGAAAAACTGTTTTTT